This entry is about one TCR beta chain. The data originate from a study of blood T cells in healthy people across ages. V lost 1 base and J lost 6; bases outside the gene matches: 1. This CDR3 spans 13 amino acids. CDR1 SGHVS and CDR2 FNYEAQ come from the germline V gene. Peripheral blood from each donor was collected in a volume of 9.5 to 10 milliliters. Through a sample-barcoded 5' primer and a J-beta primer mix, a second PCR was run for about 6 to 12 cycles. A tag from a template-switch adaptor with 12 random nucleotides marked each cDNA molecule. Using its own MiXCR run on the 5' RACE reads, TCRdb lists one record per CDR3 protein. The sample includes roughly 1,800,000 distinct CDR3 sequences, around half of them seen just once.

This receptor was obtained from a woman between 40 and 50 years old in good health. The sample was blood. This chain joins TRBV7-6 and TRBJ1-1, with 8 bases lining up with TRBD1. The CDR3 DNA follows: TGTGCCAGCAGCTTAGGACAGGGGTCTGAAGCTTTCTTT. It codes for CASSLGQGSEAFF.